These 16 T cell receptor beta chains were sequenced from one sample in a study of patients and donors after allogeneic stem cell transplantation. TCRdb processed the RT-PCR reads anew with MiXCR; each CDR3 protein has one entry. This table has some 960,000 distinct CDR3 sequences, more than 15% appearing once. The sample was blood, either unsorted or a sorted T cell fraction (not recorded which). The receptors were sampled from a human donor who was either an allogeneic HSCT recipient or a stem cell or donor lymphocyte infusion donor (not recorded which). It is not recorded whose cells these are; they may come from a transplant donor.

This clonotype was recorded a few times. V usage is TRBV9 and J usage is TRBJ2-1; D possibly corresponds to TRBD2 (5 bases). Germline values: CDR1 SGDLS, CDR2 YYNGEE. The V and J ends lost 2 bases and 9 bases respectively, with 15 bases between them. There are 14 residues in the CDR3. CDR3 nucleotides: TGTGCCAGCAGCGTGGGCACTAGTACGGGTGAGCAGTTCTTC. As protein: CASSVGTSTGEQFF.

This clonotype was counted at least ten times. The J gene is TRBJ2-7, the V gene TRBV5-1; perhaps D is TRBD1 or TRBD2 (5 bases each). Trimming removed 1 base from V and 7 bases from J, with 24 bases in between. CDR3 length: 17 residues. Germline loops: CDR1 SGHRS, CDR2 YFSETQ. The CDR3 here is CASSLSSSGTHQREQYF. The DNA for the CDR3 is TGCGCCAGCAGCTTGAGTAGTTCGGGGACCCACCAACGGGAGCAGTACTTC.

The chain recombines TRBV6-2 or TRBV6-3 with TRBJ2-7, with D perhaps matching TRBD1 (5 bases). The V gene lost 7 bases and the J gene lost 7 bases, with 14 bases spanning the gap. The CDR3 consists of 12 residues. The V gene's germline CDR1 is MNHEY and CDR2 SVGEGT. In DNA form, the CDR3 reads TGTGCCAGCAACAGGCTACTTGGTGAGCAGTACTTC. Translated, it gives CASNRLLGEQYF.

This chain connects TRBV6-2 or TRBV6-3 to TRBJ2-7; 10 nucleotides align to TRBD1. This CDR3 region has 15 residues. The V segment lost 5 bases and the J segment 0 bases; nucleotides outside the gene matches: 4. Per the germline V gene, CDR1 is MNHEY and CDR2 is SVGEGT. CDR3 nucleotides: TGTGCCAGCAGTAACCGGGACAGGGGCTCCTACGAGCAGTACTTC. It specifies CASSNRDRGSYEQYF.

This clonotype occurred many times. This chain links TRBV5-1 with TRBJ2-3; D is perhaps TRBD1 (6 bases). The CDR3 is made up of 14 amino acids. Trimming cost V 3 bases and J 2 bases, with 10 bases left between them. Germline V lookup: CDR1 SGHRS, CDR2 YFSETQ. The CDR3 loop is CASSSDRFTDTQYF. In DNA, the CDR3 is TGCGCCAGCAGCTCGGACAGATTCACAGATACGCAGTATTTT.

This clonotype has more than one count but fewer than ten. This chain uses TRBV6-5 with TRBJ1-2; D unclear. Germline-derived CDR1 and CDR2 are MNHEY and SVGAGI. With 2 bases removed from V and 8 bases from J, the gap between germline ends came to 15 bases. CDR3 length equals 14 residues. CDR3 in amino acids: CASSYDIWAWGYTF. CDR3 nucleotides: TGTGCCAGCAGTTACGATATATGGGCCTGGGGCTACACCTTC.

There are a few counts of this clonotype. This chain joins TRBV24-1 and TRBJ1-2, with D possibly being TRBD1 (6 bases). Germline V gives CDR1 KGHDR, CDR2 SFDVKD. This CDR3 spans 12 amino acids. The V gene lost 4 bases and the J gene lost 5 bases, with 7 bases spanning the gap. Written as DNA, the CDR3 is TGTGCCACCAGTGACACAGGGTATGGCTACACCTTC. Translating gives CATSDTGYGYTF.

The chain couples TRBV5-6 to TRBJ2-6; D may be TRBD2 (6 bases). Germline-derived CDR1 and CDR2 are SGHDT and YYEEEE. The CDR3 consists of 16 residues. Trimming removed 0 bases from V and 3 bases from J, with 10 bases in between. The CDR3 sequence is CASSLDRGYGANVLTF. DNA for the CDR3: TGTGCCAGCAGCTTGGATCGGGGGTATGGGGCCAACGTCCTGACTTTC.

A few counts support this clonotype. The V gene is TRBV15, the J gene TRBJ1-1; possibly TRBD1 for D (5 bases). The CDR3 runs 14 residues. V was pared by 5 bases and J by 5 bases, with 15 bases between. Germline V CDR1 and CDR2: LNHNV, YYDKDF (reference sequence). The DNA for the CDR3 is TGTGCCACCAGCCAGATGGGGTGGGGGACTGAAGCTTTCTTT. Protein: CATSQMGWGTEAFF. Looking up the rest from reference TRBV15 and TRBJ1-1 gives the full variable domain: DAMVIQNPRYQVTQFGKPVTLSCSQTLNHNVMYWYQQKSSQAPKLLFHYYDKDFNNEADTPDNFQSRRPNTSFCFLDIRSPGLGDTAMYLCATSQMGWGTEAFFGQGTRLTVV.

The chain carries TRBV2 and TRBJ1-4; 8 nucleotides line up with TRBD1. The CDR3 spans 13 residues. The trim removed 4 bases at V and 7 bases at J, leaving 2 bases unmatched. The germline gives CDR1 SNHLY, CDR2 FYNNEI. CDR3: CASSAGGGEKLFF. CDR3 nucleotide sequence: TGTGCCAGCAGTGCAGGGGGCGGTGAAAAACTGTTTTTT. The complete variable domain, with remaining parts taken from reference TRBV2 and TRBJ1-4, reads EPEVTQTPSHQVTQMGQEVILRCVPISNHLYFYWYRQILGQKVEFLVSFYNNEISEKSEIFDDQFSVERPDGSNFTLKIRSTKLEDSAMYFCASSAGGGEKLFFGSGTQLSVL.

This clonotype turned up a few times. V gene TRBV27 combines with J gene TRBJ1-5; unclear D gene. The V gene lost 5 bases and the J gene lost 4 bases, with 9 bases spanning the gap. Germline V gene data show CDR1 as MNHEY and CDR2 as SMNVEV (reference sequence). The CDR3 covers 13 residues. The CDR3 is CASSLKENQPQHF. CDR3 sequence (DNA): TGTGCCAGCAGTCTAAAGGAGAATCAGCCCCAGCATTTT.

This clonotype appeared a few times. The rearrangement links TRBV5-1 to TRBJ2-2; D remains unclear. Germline-derived CDR1 and CDR2 are SGHRS and YFSETQ. V was cut by 4 bases and J by 5 bases, with 9 bases left in between. This CDR3 comprises 13 residues. CDR3 sequence: CASSPRSTGELFF. The DNA of the CDR3 is TGCGCCAGCAGCCCTAGGAGTACCGGGGAGCTGTTTTTT. The full variable domain, rest sourced from reference TRBV5-1 and TRBJ2-2, is KAGVTQTPRYLIKTRGQQVTLSCSPISGHRSVSWYQQTPGQGLQFLFEYFSETQRNKGNFPGRFSGRQFSNSRSEMNVSTLELGDSALYLCASSPRSTGELFFGEGSRLTVL.

V gene TRBV12-3 or TRBV12-4 combines with J gene TRBJ2-5; D perhaps matches TRBD1 (7 bases). The V end was cut by 2 bases, the J end by 7 bases, with 20 bases between. The CDR3 has 16 amino acids. CDR3 region: CASSLNAGQLGATQYF. CDR3 nucleotides: TGTGCCAGCAGTTTAAACGCGGGACAGCTCGGTGCGACCCAGTACTTC.

The chain links TRBV7-2 to TRBJ2-1, with 10 bases lining up with TRBD1. The germline V gene encodes CDR1 SGHTA and CDR2 FQGNSA. The CDR3 spans 15 residues. Trimming took 2 bases from V and 7 from J; bases not matched to a gene: 5. Written as DNA, the CDR3 is TGTGCCAGCAGCTTACGACAGGGGGCTGGTAATGAGCAGTTCTTC. Protein product: CASSLRQGAGNEQFF.

This clonotype occurred a few times. The genes are TRBV7-2 and TRBJ2-7, with D uncertain. The CDR3 is 13 residues long. Looked up from germline, CDR1 is SGHTA and CDR2 is FQGNSA. V dropped 4 bases and J dropped 9 bases, with 16 bases sitting between them. The CDR3, as DNA: TGTGCCAGCAGCTCTACCCACTACCCCCGGCAGTACTTC. Its protein product is CASSSTHYPRQYF.

CDR3 bases: TGTGCCAGCAGCACACAAACCAGGGGAATGACCGGGGAGCTGTTTTTT. Encoded protein: CASSTQTRGMTGELFF. The chain uses TRBV7-3 and TRBJ2-2; D may be TRBD1 (6 bases). The germline CDR1 and CDR2 sequences are SGHTA and FQGTGA. Deletions cut 5 bases from V and 5 bases from J, with 18 bases between. The CDR3 extends over 16 amino acids.